Presented here are 22 T cell receptor beta chains from one specimen sequenced in a study of shared clonotypes between healthy human individuals (dated by TCRdb to 2020 to 2022). Library creation used the immunoSEQ multiplex PCR assay. TCRdb provides this immuneACCESS table in a form limited to in-frame rearrangements. Some clones are lacking; in checked studies, under half of them reflect an unresolved V gene, and why the rest are absent is not known. For this sample the table gives 850,000 to 1,100,000 clones, of which around 77% were detected only once. Of the sample, almost 0.9% is held by the ten largest clones. The sample was memory CD4+ T cells from PBMCs. The meaning of the sample's cell subset or site label: CD45RA-negative fraction. These receptors all stem from a man between 18 and 29 years old in good health. Some clones in this sample may be carry-over from other donors' samples.

The chain links TRBV9 to TRBJ2-6; the D is unclear. This CDR3 region has 16 residues. Looked up from germline, CDR1 is SGDLS and CDR2 is YYNGEE. The V end was cut by 0 bases, the J end by 0 bases, with 7 bases between. CDR3 bases: TGTGCCAGCAGCGTAGGTTCCTTCTCTGGGGCCAACGTCCTGACTTTC. Translated, it gives CASSVGSFSGANVLTF.

This clone is a singleton in its sample. Other nucleotide sequences from this sample produce the same CDR3. This chain's CDR3 is CASSLSSGASYEQYF. The CDR3 coding sequence is TGTGCCAGCAGTTTATCTAGCGGGGCCTCCTACGAGCAGTACTTC. J is TRBJ2-7 and V is TRBV28, with 9 bases matching TRBD2. Germline trimming cut 1 base from V and 0 bases from J; bases unmatched to any gene: 1. The germline gives CDR1 MDHEN, CDR2 SYDVKM. This CDR3 spans 15 amino acids.

The gene calls are TRBV5-4 and TRBJ2-5, with 7 nucleotides matching TRBD2. The CDR3 runs to 14 residues. Germline lookup yields CDR1 SGHNT and CDR2 YYREEE (reference sequence). V shed 4 bases and J 5 bases; nucleotides not matched to a gene: 8. The CDR3: CASSVGLTGETQYF. DNA of the CDR3: TGTGCCAGCAGCGTGGGACTAACGGGGGAGACCCAGTACTTC.

In regard to this clone: Different DNA sequences within this sample yield the same CDR3. The chain links TRBV5-4 to TRBJ2-5; the match to TRBD1 covers 8 bases. This CDR3 comprises 14 residues. Germline-derived CDR1 and CDR2 are SGHNT and YYREEE (reference sequence). V gave up 5 bases and J gave up 3 bases; unmatched junction bases: 6. The CDR3: CASRRSTGEETQYF. The CDR3 DNA reads TGTGCCAGCAGGAGATCGACAGGGGAAGAGACCCAGTACTTC.

The J gene is TRBJ1-4, the V gene TRBV14; possible D gene TRBD1, 5 bases. The V end lost 4 bases, the J end lost 7 bases, and 16 bases lay between the germline ends. Per germline, CDR1 SGHDN and CDR2 FVKESK. The CDR3 sequence is 15 residues long. The CDR3 loop reads CASSRSQTGGEKLFF. Here the CDR3 DNA reads TGTGCCAGCAGCCGATCCCAAACCGGGGGTGAAAAACTGTTTTTT.

This sequence joins TRBV30 and TRBJ2-1; 8 bases match TRBD2. CDR3 length: 13 amino acids. Germline V gene data show CDR1 as GTSNPN and CDR2 as SVGIG (reference sequence). J was trimmed by 4 bases and V by 4 bases; bases with no gene match: 3. The CDR3 coding sequence is TGTGCCTGGACTCCTAGCGGGTACAATGAGCAGTTCTTC. Encoded protein: CAWTPSGYNEQFF. The whole variable domain, filled in from reference TRBV30 and TRBJ2-1, reads SQTIHQWPATLVQPVGSPLSLECTVEGTSNPNLYWYRQAAGRGLQLLFYSVGIGQISSEVPQNLSASRPQDRQFILSSKKLLLSDSGFYLCAWTPSGYNEQFFGPGTRLTVL.

The chain carries TRBV7-9 and TRBJ1-6; maybe TRBD1 (5 bases). Germline CDR1 reads SEHNR; CDR2 reads FQNEAQ (reference sequence). The V gene lost 4 bases and the J gene lost 13 bases, with 17 bases spanning the gap. The CDR3 extends over 14 amino acids. CDR3 residues: CASSWGRVGAPLHF. The CDR3 region has the DNA TGTGCCAGCAGCTGGGGCAGGGTGGGTGCGCCCCTCCACTTT.

The chain carries TRBV30 and TRBJ2-3; 15 bases are a match to TRBD2. With V trimmed by 3 bases and J by 4 bases, 5 bases remained unmatched. Germline V CDR1 and CDR2: GTSNPN, SVGIG (reference sequence). This CDR3 spans 16 amino acids. CDR3 bases: TGTGCCTGGAGGCCAGGACTAGCGGGAGGGGCAGATACGCAGTATTTT. Protein: CAWRPGLAGGADTQYF.

The V and J genes are TRBV30 and TRBJ2-7; D unresolved. V lost 0 bases, J lost 3 bases, and 6 bases lay in between. Germline V gene data show CDR1 as GTSNPN and CDR2 as SVGIG (reference sequence). The CDR3 runs 12 residues. CDR3 loop: CAWSVVHYEQYF. Here the CDR3 DNA reads TGTGCCTGGAGTGTAGTCCACTACGAGCAGTACTTC. Full variable domain (remainder filled in from reference TRBV30 and TRBJ2-7): SQTIHQWPATLVQPVGSPLSLECTVEGTSNPNLYWYRQAAGRGLQLLFYSVGIGQISSEVPQNLSASRPQDRQFILSSKKLLLSDSGFYLCAWSVVHYEQYFGPGTRLTVT.

This clone was observed a few times. The chain uses TRBV29-1 and TRBJ2-7; possible D gene TRBD1, 5 bases. V was pared by 6 bases and J by 6 bases, with 18 bases between. This CDR3 contains 13 residues. Germline V CDR1 and CDR2: SQVTM, ANQGSEA. The CDR3 spells CSVVGPTRSEQYF. CDR3 coding DNA: TGCAGCGTGGTGGGGCCCACGCGGTCCGAGCAGTACTTC.

The rearrangement links TRBV5-4 to TRBJ1-1, with D hard to call. This CDR3 region has 15 residues. Deletions cut 4 bases from V and 1 base from J, with 14 bases between. Germline V gene data show CDR1 as SGHNT and CDR2 as YYREEE (reference sequence). CDR3 loop: CASSLAETGNTEAFF. The CDR3 DNA sequence: TGTGCCAGCAGCCTGGCGGAGACGGGGAACACTGAAGCTTTCTTT.

The chain's CDR3 is CASKAGTVTDTQYF. The CDR3 DNA sequence: TGCGCCAGCAAAGCAGGGACGGTCACAGATACGCAGTATTTT. The V and J genes are TRBV5-1 and TRBJ2-3; D may match TRBD1 or TRBD2 (5 bases each). V was clipped by 6 bases and J by 2 bases, with 13 bases between them. CDR1 is SGHRS, CDR2 YFSETQ, per germline. The CDR3 contains 14 residues.

This chain joins TRBV10-3 and TRBJ2-7; 9 nucleotides align to TRBD2. There are 16 residues in the CDR3. Germline V gene sequence: CDR1 ENHRY, CDR2 SYGVKD. The V segment lost 3 bases and the J segment 5 bases; nucleotides outside the gene matches: 11. CDR3 protein: CAISDRGREGHHEQYF. The CDR3 DNA follows: TGTGCCATCAGTGACCGTGGGCGGGAGGGCCACCACGAGCAGTACTTC.

The genes are TRBV6-5 and TRBJ2-7; TRBD1 agrees at 8 bases. With 7 bases clipped from V and 4 bases from J, the junction kept 12 bases outside the gene matches. CDR1 and CDR2 from the germline V gene are MNHEY and SVGAGI. The CDR3 runs 15 residues. DNA for the CDR3: TGTGCCAGCAAACCAGTCCAGGGGGCATCGTACGAGCAGTACTTC. It yields the protein CASKPVQGASYEQYF.

The chain carries TRBV7-3 and TRBJ2-1, with 8 nucleotides matching TRBD2. The V gene end was trimmed by 5 bases and the J gene end by 0 bases; junction bases not matched to a gene: 6. The germline gives CDR1 SGHTA, CDR2 FQGTGA. The CDR3 sequence is 16 residues long. The chain's CDR3 is CASSANLAGSYNEQFF. CDR3 nucleotides: TGTGCCAGCAGCGCTAACCTAGCGGGCTCCTACAATGAGCAGTTCTTC. Combining the CDR3 with reference TRBV7-3 and TRBJ2-1 gives the whole variable domain GAGVSQTPSNKVTEKGKYVELRCDPISGHTALYWYRQSLGQGPEFLIYFQGTGAADDSGLPNDRFFAVRPEGSVSTLKIQRTERGDSAVYLCASSANLAGSYNEQFFGPGTRLTVL.

The rearrangement uses TRBV18 and TRBJ2-3; D call uncertain. The germline V gene has CDR1 KGHSH and CDR2 LQKENI. CDR3 length: 13 amino acids. The V gene lost 5 bases and the J gene lost 1 base, with 7 bases spanning the gap. This chain's CDR3 is CASSVGGTDTQYF. The CDR3 DNA is TGTGCCAGCTCAGTCGGTGGCACAGATACGCAGTATTTT. The complete variable domain, with remaining parts taken from reference TRBV18 and TRBJ2-3, reads NAGVMQNPRHLVRRRGQEARLRCSPMKGHSHVYWYRQLPEEGLKFMVYLQKENIIDESGMPKERFSAEFPKEGPSILRIQQVVRGDSAAYFCASSVGGTDTQYFGPGTRLTVL.

This clone was detected a few times. This rearrangement joins TRBV30 to TRBJ1-1; no definite D call. V was trimmed by 3 bases and J by 2 bases, leaving 13 bases between them. CDR1 is GTSNPN, CDR2 SVGIG, per germline (reference sequence). There are 14 residues in the CDR3. The CDR3 loop is CAWRLHGTNTEAFF. The CDR3 coding sequence is TGTGCCTGGAGACTACACGGAACTAACACTGAAGCTTTCTTT.

The sample holds a few counts of this clone. The sample holds other DNA sequences that translate to the same CDR3. The V and J genes are TRBV7-9 and TRBJ1-5; possibly TRBD1 for D (5 bases). This CDR3 spans 14 amino acids. CDR1 and CDR2 (germline): SEHNR, FQNEAQ (reference sequence). The V gene lost 5 bases and the J gene lost 4 bases, with 12 bases spanning the gap. CDR3 bases: TGTGCCAGCAGCCCGGGGGGAGGAAATCAGCCCCAGCATTTT. It encodes CASSPGGGNQPQHF.

This clone has just one count. In the same sample, other DNA sequences code for this CDR3. The V call is TRBV18, the J call TRBJ2-5, with TRBD1 as a possible D gene (6 bases). This CDR3 is 13 amino acids long. Germline CDR1 is KGHSH and CDR2 is LQKENI. With 3 bases removed from V and 5 bases from J, the gap between germline ends came to 10 bases. CDR3 in DNA: TGTGCCAGCTCACCGGGTGGGGGCGAGACCCAGTACTTC. Its translation: CASSPGGGETQYF.

The V call is TRBV7-9, the J call TRBJ2-7; D possibly corresponds to TRBD1 (6 bases). Germline lookup yields CDR1 SEHNR and CDR2 FQNEAQ (reference sequence). Trimming removed 5 bases at V and 6 bases at J, with 14 bases between. There are 13 residues in the CDR3. The chain's CDR3 is CASSLQGFGEQYF. The CDR3 DNA reads as TGTGCCAGCAGCCTCCAGGGGTTTGGCGAGCAGTACTTC.

This chain joins TRBV5-1 and TRBJ1-1; D ambiguous. V dropped 8 bases and J dropped 3 bases, with 14 bases sitting between them. The germline CDR1 and CDR2 sequences are SGHRS and YFSETQ. The CDR3 length is 13 residues. CDR3 in amino acids: CASYTRQDTEAFF. CDR3 bases: TGCGCCAGTTATACAAGGCAGGACACTGAAGCTTTCTTT.

This chain joins TRBV2 and TRBJ1-1, with D tentatively TRBD1 (5 bases). V gave up 6 bases and J gave up 5 bases, with 13 bases separating them. The germline V gene encodes CDR1 SNHLY and CDR2 FYNNEI. The CDR3 is made up of 13 amino acids. The CDR3 sequence is CASSGLGRTEAFF. In DNA form, the CDR3 reads TGTGCCAGCAGCGGCTTGGGGCGGACTGAAGCTTTCTTT. The full variable domain, rest sourced from reference TRBV2 and TRBJ1-1, is EPEVTQTPSHQVTQMGQEVILRCVPISNHLYFYWYRQILGQKVEFLVSFYNNEISEKSEIFDDQFSVERPDGSNFTLKIRSTKLEDSAMYFCASSGLGRTEAFFGQGTRLTVV.